This passage covers 32 T cell receptor beta chains from one sample sequenced in a study of T cell repertoires in cytomegalovirus infection. Via MiXCR, TCRdb re-called the reads, giving one row per CDR3 protein. The table has about 920,000 distinct CDR3 sequences, approximately 32% seen once; the top ten hold 10% to 15%. Their target antigens are unknown. The material sequenced was cultured CD8+ T cells from PBMCs, taken from culture after CMV antigen stimulation. These receptors originate from a human donor in good health (CMV status not recorded). Some clones in this sample may be carry-over from other donors' samples.

This clonotype was counted only a few times. The chain recombines TRBV2 with TRBJ2-3, with 8 bases matching TRBD2. V dropped 7 bases and J dropped 0; count of bases not matched to a gene: 12. Germline-derived CDR1 and CDR2 are SNHLY and FYNNEI. The CDR3 loop spans 17 amino acids. Here the CDR3 reads CASTGRGSGGSTDTQYF. DNA for the CDR3: TGTGCCAGCACCGGAAGGGGGAGCGGGGGTAGCACAGATACGCAGTATTTT.

This clonotype was counted at least ten times. V gene TRBV7-8 combines with J gene TRBJ1-4, with a tentative D call TRBD1 (6 bases). V was cut by 5 bases and J by 7 bases, with 17 bases left in between. Germline loops: CDR1 SGHVS, CDR2 FQNEAQ. The CDR3 has 15 residues. CDR3 nucleotide sequence: TGTGCCAGCAGCCCTACAGGGAAGGTGGTTGAAAAACTGTTTTTT. Translating it yields CASSPTGKVVEKLFF. The full variable domain, in which reference TRBV7-8 and TRBJ1-4 provide the parts outside the CDR3, is GAGVSQSPRYKVAKRGQDVALRCDPISGHVSLFWYQQALGQGPEFLTYFQNEAQLDKSGLPSDRFFAERPEGSVSTLKIQRTQQEDSAVYLCASSPTGKVVEKLFFGSGTQLSVL.

This clonotype was found many times. This chain joins TRBV7-9 and TRBJ2-7, with D possibly matching TRBD1 (6 bases). Between the trimmed V and J ends, which lost 5 bases and 1 base, there was a span of 9 bases. Germline-derived CDR1 and CDR2 are SEHNR and FQNEAQ (reference sequence). The CDR3 is made up of 13 amino acids. CDR3 coding DNA: TGTGCCAGCAGCCATGACAGGTCCTACGAGCAGTACGTC. Translated, it gives CASSHDRSYEQYV.

This rearrangement joins TRBV7-6 to TRBJ1-1, with a weak D call TRBD1 (5 bases). V was pared by 8 bases and J by 0 bases, with 13 bases between. This CDR3 comprises 14 residues. Germline V gene data show CDR1 as SGHVS and CDR2 as FNYEAQ. The CDR3 DNA follows: TGTGCCAGCTTGGGGGAGGGTCTGAACACTGAAGCTTTCTTT. This codes for CASLGEGLNTEAFF.

This chain connects TRBV25-1 to TRBJ2-5; TRBD2 might be the D (5 bases). Between the trimmed V and J ends, which lost 6 bases and 0 bases, there was a span of 11 bases. The CDR3 runs 14 residues. CDR1 and CDR2 (germline): MGHDK, SYGVNS. This CDR3 reads CASRREGNQETQYF. CDR3 DNA sequence: TGTGCCAGCAGGAGGGAAGGTAACCAAGAGACCCAGTACTTC. Variable domain in full (rest from reference TRBV25-1 and TRBJ2-5): EADIYQTPRYLVIGTGKKITLECSQTMGHDKMYWYQQDPGMELHLIHYSYGVNSTEKGDLSSESTVSRIRTEHFPLTLESARPSHTSQYLCASRREGNQETQYFGPGTRLLVL.

This chain links TRBV6-2 or TRBV6-3 with TRBJ1-2; 12 bases are a match to TRBD1. Trimming at V came to 7 bases and at J to 7 bases, leaving 13 bases not matched to a gene. The CDR3 loop spans 16 amino acids. Germline loops: CDR1 MNHEY, CDR2 SVGEGT. The chain's CDR3 is CASTQGTGGLIFGYTF. CDR3 coding DNA: TGTGCCAGCACGCAGGGGACAGGGGGCCTAATATTTGGCTACACCTTC.

The chain recombines TRBV5-4 with TRBJ2-3; 8 nucleotides match TRBD2. Per germline, CDR1 SGHNT and CDR2 YYREEE (reference sequence). The ends lost 5 bases at V and 5 bases at J; junction bases unmatched: 7. The CDR3 runs 14 residues. CDR3 nucleotide sequence: TGTGCCAGCAGGACGGGGGGGGCAATAGATACGCAGTATTTT. Residues: CASRTGGAIDTQYF. Full variable domain (outside the CDR3, taken from reference TRBV5-4 and TRBJ2-3): ETGVTQSPTHLIKTRGQQVTLRCSSQSGHNTVSWYQQALGQGPQFIFQYYREEENGRGNFPPRFSGLQFPNYSSELNVNALELDDSALYLCASRTGGAIDTQYFGPGTRLTVL.

The CDR3 is CASSYLRGGGPDTQYF. DNA of the CDR3: TGTGCCAGCAGTTACTTGCGTGGGGGGGGTCCAGATACGCAGTATTTT. This rearrangement joins TRBV6-5 to TRBJ2-3, with 7 bases fitting TRBD2. Germline V gene data show CDR1 as MNHEY and CDR2 as SVGAGI. The CDR3 has 16 residues. The junction had 8 bases not matched to a gene; V was cut back by 1 base and J by 4 bases.

The chain combines TRBV7-3 with TRBJ2-1; a possible D gene is TRBD1 (5 bases). CDR1 is SGHTA and CDR2 is FQGTGA in the germline V gene. Between the trimmed V and J ends, which lost 2 bases and 10 bases, there was a span of 12 bases. This CDR3 is built from 13 residues. The chain's CDR3 is CASSLLTGQEQFF. CDR3 sequence (DNA): TGTGCCAGCAGCTTACTTACCGGACAAGAGCAGTTCTTC.

The chain joins TRBV7-9 to TRBJ2-7; no definite D call. The CDR3 totals 14 residues. V lost 4 bases and J lost 2, with 12 bases in between. The germline V gene has CDR1 SEHNR and CDR2 FQNEAQ (reference sequence). CDR3 protein: CASSSPLGTYEQYF. The CDR3 nucleotides read TGTGCCAGCAGCTCCCCCCTGGGTACCTACGAGCAGTACTTC.

This clonotype occurred a few times. V gene TRBV6-6 combines with J gene TRBJ2-2; D is uncertain. Trimming left V 2 bases short and J 0 bases short, with 10 bases between. CDR3 size: 16 residues. Per the germline V gene, CDR1 is MNHNY and CDR2 is SVGAGI (reference sequence). The CDR3 nucleotides are TGTGCCAGCAGTTACGGCGAAATCGCGAACACCGGGGAGCTGTTTTTT. It is translated as CASSYGEIANTGELFF.

This clonotype was seen a few times. This chain uses TRBV15 with TRBJ2-5, with D possibly matching TRBD1 (6 bases). Trimming cost V 7 bases and J 2 bases, with 14 bases left between them. The CDR3 consists of 14 residues. Germline V gives CDR1 LNHNV, CDR2 YYDKDF (reference sequence). CDR3 sequence (DNA): TGTGCCACCAACGAGGGGGAGTTACAAGAGACCCAGTACTTC. This codes for CATNEGELQETQYF.

Regarding this clonotype: This CDR3 is missing its conserved last phenylalanine or tryptophan, likely due to a read error. The rearrangement uses TRBV2 and TRBJ2-5; 15 bases match TRBD2. Trimming removed 8 bases from V and 5 bases from J; junction bases left unmatched: 12. Per germline, CDR1 SNHLY and CDR2 FYNNEI. The CDR3 runs to 17 residues. The DNA for the CDR3 is TGTGCCAGCGTGGGACTAGCGGGGGGCCGATTCCGGGAGACCCAGTACTTA. Translating it yields CASVGLAGGRFRETQYL.

This clonotype showed up just a few times. The chain joins TRBV13 to TRBJ2-2; D is possibly TRBD2 (6 bases). CDR1 is PRHDT and CDR2 is FYEKMQ in the germline V gene (reference sequence). The CDR3 covers 10 residues. Trimming shortened V by 11 bases and J by 5 bases, and 6 bases separated the two germline ends. The CDR3 protein is CARGTGELFF. The CDR3 bases are TGTGCCCGGGGGACCGGGGAGCTGTTTTTT.

This clonotype was found a few times. The rearrangement links TRBV27 to TRBJ2-1; 12 bases line up with TRBD2. The J segment lost 5 bases and the V segment lost 6 bases, leaving 5 bases of the junction unmatched. CDR3 size: 15 residues. CDR1 and CDR2 from the germline V gene are MNHEY and SMNVEV (reference sequence). This CDR3 reads CASSISSGGDNEQFF. The CDR3 DNA reads as TGTGCCAGCAGCATATCTAGCGGGGGGGACAATGAGCAGTTCTTC.

This clonotype was recorded at least ten times. J is TRBJ2-2 and V is TRBV7-6, with TRBD2 as a possible D gene (6 bases). Germline assignment: CDR1 SGHVS and CDR2 FNYEAQ. V shed 2 bases and J shed 7 bases, with 20 bases lying between them. The CDR3 covers 17 residues. The CDR3 DNA is TGTGCCAGCAGCTTACCCCCCGGCGGGGAAGGAGTCGGGGAGCTGTTTTTT. Translating gives CASSLPPGGEGVGELFF.

This clonotype was counted at least ten times. The chain employs TRBV7-8 and TRBJ2-7; 7 positions agree with TRBD1. The V and J ends lost 4 bases and 0 bases, in that order; junction bases with no gene match: 6. CDR3 size: 15 residues. Germline CDR1 reads SGHVS; CDR2 reads FQNEAQ. CDR3 nucleotide sequence: TGTGCCAGCAGCTCGGACAGGTCCGTCTCCTACGAGCAGTACGTC. Translating it yields CASSSDRSVSYEQYV.

This rearrangement joins TRBV4-1 to TRBJ2-5; D is undetermined. The CDR3 has 14 amino acids. Germline CDR1 and CDR2: MGHRA and YSYEKL. V lost 2 bases and J 5 bases, leaving 12 bases between the germline ends. CDR3 region: CASSQPRLGETQYF. The CDR3 region has the DNA TGCGCCAGCAGCCAACCCCGATTGGGGGAGACCCAGTACTTC.

The CDR3 nucleotides are TGCAGTGCCTTATTCCCCGTCGGGGGACCCACCTACAATGAGCAGTTCTTC. It yields the protein CSALFPVGGPTYNEQFF. This chain links TRBV20-1 with TRBJ2-1; D may be TRBD2 (6 bases). The CDR3 consists of 17 residues. V was shortened by 6 bases and J by 2 bases, with 23 bases between the two germline ends. Germline V lookup: CDR1 DFQATT, CDR2 SNEGSKA (reference sequence).

There are a few counts of this clonotype. The chain joins TRBV9 to TRBJ1-6; the D gene is possibly TRBD1 (5 bases). Trimming removed 4 bases from V and 7 bases from J, with 15 bases in between. CDR3 length: 15 amino acids. Germline loops: CDR1 SGDLS, CDR2 YYNGEE. DNA for the CDR3: TGTGCCAGCAGCCCCCGACCGGGGCAGAATTCACCCCTCCACTTT. Its translation is CASSPRPGQNSPLHF.

DNA for the CDR3: TGTGCCAGCCGTATAGCGGGGGGCTCGACCGGGGAGCTGTTTTTT. Protein product: CASRIAGGSTGELFF. This chain uses TRBV7-2 with TRBJ2-2; 10 nucleotides agree with TRBD2. Germline V gene lookup returns CDR1 SGHTA and CDR2 FQGNSA. The CDR3 length is 15 residues. The V gene end was trimmed by 8 bases and the J gene end by 5 bases; junction bases not matched to a gene: 8.

This clonotype was counted many times. The chain employs TRBV12-3 or TRBV12-4 and TRBJ2-5; 9 bases align to TRBD1. The CDR3 runs to 18 residues. V lost 4 bases and J lost 4; bases outside the gene matches: 16. CDR3: CASSSHRGRDSDPETQYF. The CDR3 bases are TGTGCCAGCAGTTCACACAGGGGGCGCGATTCAGATCCAGAGACCCAGTACTTC.

This clonotype was recorded at least ten times. V and J are TRBV6-6 and TRBJ1-1, with 7 bases matching TRBD1. The CDR3 has 15 amino acids. V shed 6 bases, J shed 0 bases, and the junction held 7 bases outside the gene matches. Germline V gene sequence: CDR1 MNHNY, CDR2 SVGAGI (reference sequence). CDR3 amino acids: CASSHPTGLNTEAFF. Written as DNA, the CDR3 is TGTGCCAGCAGCCATCCGACAGGGCTGAACACTGAAGCTTTCTTT.

This clonotype has only a few counts. V usage is TRBV29-1 and J usage is TRBJ1-2; D remains unclear. The CDR3 spans 11 residues. Trimming pared 2 bases from V and 5 bases from J, leaving 6 bases between. Germline CDR1 SQVTM, CDR2 ANQGSEA. The CDR3 protein is CSVENLYGYTF. DNA for the CDR3: TGCAGCGTTGAAAATCTGTATGGCTACACCTTC.

The chain uses TRBV27 and TRBJ2-2; D remains unclear. CDR1 is MNHEY and CDR2 is SMNVEV in the germline V gene (reference sequence). CDR3 length equals 14 residues. Trimming left V 5 bases short and J 0 bases short, with 7 bases between. The CDR3 bases are TGTGCCAGCAGTACATACTCGAACACCGGGGAGCTGTTTTTT. The encoded protein is CASSTYSNTGELFF.

This clonotype was recorded a few times. The chain combines TRBV4-1 with TRBJ2-7, with 7 bases that match TRBD1. The CDR3 loop spans 19 amino acids. V shed 1 base and J 2 bases; nucleotides not matched to a gene: 17. Germline-derived CDR1 and CDR2 are MGHRA and YSYEKL. The CDR3 DNA reads TGCGCCAGCAGCCAAGCCTGTGTGCCAGGGACAGCATGCCCCTACGAGCAGTACTTC. This encodes CASSQACVPGTACPYEQYF.

This clonotype turned up a few times. The chain employs TRBV27 and TRBJ1-1; unclear D gene. V was pared by 2 bases and J by 3 bases, with 10 bases between. The germline gives CDR1 MNHEY, CDR2 SMNVEV (reference sequence). The CDR3 sequence is 14 residues long. The CDR3 DNA reads TGTGCCAGCAGTTTAGATCCGCACGACACTGAAGCTTTCTTT. Residues: CASSLDPHDTEAFF.

The chain links TRBV10-3 to TRBJ1-4, with TRBD1 as a possible D gene (6 bases). Germline V gene lookup returns CDR1 ENHRY and CDR2 SYGVKD. V dropped 10 bases and J dropped 0 bases, with 9 bases sitting between them. The length of the CDR3 is 13 residues. The CDR3 loop is CATRQATNEKLFF. In nucleotides, the CDR3 is TGTGCCACTCGACAGGCAACTAATGAAAAACTGTTTTTT.

J is TRBJ2-5 and V is TRBV5-6; the D gene could be TRBD1 or TRBD2 (6 bases each). Germline V gene sequence: CDR1 SGHDT, CDR2 YYEEEE. Deletions cut 3 bases from V and 3 bases from J, with 12 bases between. The CDR3 is 14 amino acids. The CDR3 spells CASSYRDFEETQYF. As DNA, the CDR3 is TGTGCCAGCAGCTACAGGGACTTCGAAGAGACCCAGTACTTC. The entire variable domain, with the rest obtained from reference TRBV5-6 and TRBJ2-5, is as follows: DAGVTQSPTHLIKTRGQQVTLRCSPKSGHDTVSWYQQALGQGPQFIFQYYEEEERQRGNFPDRFSGHQFPNYSSELNVNALLLGDSALYLCASSYRDFEETQYFGPGTRLLVL.

In its sample, this clonotype was seen a few times. The genes are TRBV4-1 and TRBJ2-2; D gene uncertain. V gave up 0 bases and J gave up 6 bases, with 5 bases separating them. CDR1 and CDR2 (germline): MGHRA, YSYEKL. The CDR3 extends over 13 amino acids. The CDR3 loop reads CASSQDYPGELFF. In nucleotides, the CDR3 is TGCGCCAGCAGCCAAGATTACCCCGGGGAGCTGTTTTTT.

This clonotype was recorded many times. This chain joins TRBV7-2 and TRBJ2-5; maybe TRBD2 (6 bases). Trimming removed 1 base at V and 2 bases at J, with 8 bases between. Looked up from germline, CDR1 is SGHTA and CDR2 is FQGNSA. This CDR3 is built from 14 residues. The CDR3 spells CASSLGGEQETQYF. The CDR3 DNA is TGTGCCAGCAGCTTAGGGGGGGAACAAGAGACCCAGTACTTC.

The rearrangement links TRBV7-9 to TRBJ2-2; 8 nucleotides match TRBD1. Trimming took 3 bases from V and 2 from J; bases not matched to a gene: 8. Germline CDR1 and CDR2: SEHNR and FQNEAQ (reference sequence). This CDR3 has 17 amino acids. The CDR3 loop reads CASSFPSQGANTGELFF. CDR3 bases: TGTGCCAGCAGCTTCCCTTCCCAGGGGGCAAACACCGGGGAGCTGTTTTTT.